This T cell receptor (beta chain) was sequenced during a study of cytomegalovirus exposure and HLA in healthy donors. Trimming cost V 8 bases and J 9 bases, with 10 bases left between them. Germline assignment: CDR1 MDHEN and CDR2 SYDVKM. This CDR3 region has 10 residues. Both 60 Vbeta primers and 13 Jbeta primers went into the PCR. Sequencing used immunoSEQ multiplex PCR; TCRdb keeps in-frame clones, though not all of them. The data contain approximately 160,000 clones, about 85% of them singletons. Likely unrecorded immune exposures existed in these nominally healthy donors. This clone has a handful of counts.

Sequencing used PBMCs. The chain carries TRBV28 and TRBJ1-1, with a possible D match to TRBD1 (5 bases). This receptor was identified in a woman between 45 and 65 years old in good health and CMV-seropositive. CDR3 nucleotide sequence: TGTGCCAGCTCGTTGGGGCAAGCTTTCTTT. Translating it yields CASSLGQAFF.